This T cell receptor (beta chain) was identified during a study of CD49a tissue-resident CD8 T cells in human skin (dated by TCRdb to between 2016 and 2019). In the study overall: Subsets of tissue-resident memory CD8+ T cells in human skin, defined by their expression of CD49a, CD69 and CD103, were what the study examined.

Compared with germline, V lacks 3 bases and J lacks 2 bases; bases without a gene match: 19. The germline V gene yields SGHNT for CDR1 and YENEEA for CDR2. The CDR3 contains 19 residues, cysteine and phenylalanine counted. Only CDR3 DNA remains: 57 bases, in frame from the first base. Library construction relied on the immunoSEQ multiplex PCR assay. In the paper's pipeline: Frequencies of TCR V beta family usage were compared among the sorted CD8+ T cell populations from blood, dermis and epidermis. Not all clones reach the TCRdb copy of this immuneACCESS table, which keeps in-frame sequences only. Checked studies attribute under half of the gap to unresolved V genes and leave the rest unexplained. V and J calls and clone size are given by that table; D and trimming were obtained from the DNA. A total of roughly 1,500 clones appear in this sample, roughly 69% of them only once. Jointly, the top ten make up about 33% of the sample.

For four or five healthy donors, CD8+ T cells were sorted from blood, dermis and epidermis, and the TCR beta CDR3 regions of these cells were analysed. All TCR-sequenced donors were healthy individuals, and each provided both blood and skin samples. Sorting was used to isolate CD8+ T cell populations prior to TCR beta sequencing. Remarks on this clone: What antigen it recognizes has not been identified. No per-base quality is available; no much larger clone lies one base away.

The source is a human donor in good health. Material for sequencing was CLA- CD8+ effector memory T cells sorted from blood. Rearrangement joined TRBV11-3 to TRBJ2-7, with 7 junctional bases fitting TRBD1. The DNA is as follows: TGTGCCAGCAGCTTTTTAGCTTCCGGGGTCCGGGACAGAACCTACGAGCAGTACTTC. Its protein is CASSFLASGVRDRTYEQYF. When the CDR3 is completed using the reference TRBV11-3 and TRBJ2-7 genes on either side, the full variable domain is EAGVVQSPRYKIIEKKQPVAFWCNPISGHNTLYWYLQNLGQGPELLIRYENEEAVDDSQLPKDRFSAERLKGVDSTLKIQPAELGDSAVYLCASSFLASGVRDRTYEQYFGPGTRLTVT.